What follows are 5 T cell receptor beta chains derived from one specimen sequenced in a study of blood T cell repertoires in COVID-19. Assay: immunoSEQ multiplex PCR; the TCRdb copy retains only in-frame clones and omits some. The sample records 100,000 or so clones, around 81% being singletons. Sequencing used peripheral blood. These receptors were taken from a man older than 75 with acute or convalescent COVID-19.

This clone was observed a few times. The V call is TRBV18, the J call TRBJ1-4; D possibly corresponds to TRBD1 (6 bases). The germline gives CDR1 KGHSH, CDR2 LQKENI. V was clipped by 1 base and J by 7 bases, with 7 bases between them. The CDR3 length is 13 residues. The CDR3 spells CASSPLRGEKLFF. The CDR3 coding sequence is TGTGCCAGCTCACCACTCAGGGGTGAAAAACTGTTTTTT. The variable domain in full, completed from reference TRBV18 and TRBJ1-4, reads NAGVMQNPRHLVRRRGQEARLRCSPMKGHSHVYWYRQLPEEGLKFMVYLQKENIIDESGMPKERFSAEFPKEGPSILRIQQVVRGDSAAYFCASSPLRGEKLFFGSGTQLSVL.

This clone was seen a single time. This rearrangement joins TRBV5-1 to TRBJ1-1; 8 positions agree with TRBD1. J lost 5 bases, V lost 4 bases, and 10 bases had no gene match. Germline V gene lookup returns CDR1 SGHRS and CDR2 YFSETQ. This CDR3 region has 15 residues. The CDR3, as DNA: TGCGCCAGCAGCATAGGACAGGGACTCGGTACTGAAGCTTTCTTT. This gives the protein CASSIGQGLGTEAFF.

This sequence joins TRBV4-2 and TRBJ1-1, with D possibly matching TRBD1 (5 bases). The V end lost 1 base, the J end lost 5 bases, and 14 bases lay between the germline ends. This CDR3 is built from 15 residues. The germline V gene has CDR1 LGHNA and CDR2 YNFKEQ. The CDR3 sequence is CASSQGRGRKTEAFF. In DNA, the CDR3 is TGTGCCAGCAGCCAAGGACGGGGGAGAAAGACTGAAGCTTTCTTT.

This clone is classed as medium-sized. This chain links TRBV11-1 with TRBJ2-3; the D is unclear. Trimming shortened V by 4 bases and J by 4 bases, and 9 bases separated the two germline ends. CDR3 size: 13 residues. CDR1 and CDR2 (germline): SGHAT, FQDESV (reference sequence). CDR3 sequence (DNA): TGTGCCAGCAGCTCATCGGTTCCAGATACGCAGTATTTT. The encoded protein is CASSSSVPDTQYF.

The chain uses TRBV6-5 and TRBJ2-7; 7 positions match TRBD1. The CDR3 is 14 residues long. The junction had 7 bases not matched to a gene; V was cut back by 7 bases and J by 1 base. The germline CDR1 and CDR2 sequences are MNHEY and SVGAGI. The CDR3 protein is CASTSQGHSYEQYF. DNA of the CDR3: TGTGCCAGCACCTCACAGGGGCATTCCTACGAGCAGTACTTC.